These 24 T cell receptor beta chains share one sample of origin, sequenced in a study of vaccination and CD4 T cells after COVID-19. No antigen is known for these receptors. The treatment here: roughly ten-day PBMC culture with coronavirus spike peptide pools or control peptides (ViraFEST assay). An Oncomine TCR Beta short-read assay was used to sequence the DNA from cultured CD4+ T cells. TCRdb fed the PCR reads into MiXCR, producing one record per CDR3 protein. Altogether about 13,000 distinct CDR3 sequences are present, 25% to 30% being singletons, with the ten largest covering roughly 8%. Sequenced: CD4+ T cells from blood, cultured in vitro. The receptor source for this set is a human donor who had recovered from COVID-19.

V usage is TRBV19 and J usage is TRBJ1-2; possibly TRBD1 for D (5 bases). The V and J ends lost 5 bases and 7 bases respectively, with 14 bases between them. Germline assignment: CDR1 LNHDA and CDR2 SQIVND (reference sequence). This CDR3 has 13 amino acids. CDR3 nucleotides: TGTGCCAGTAGTTCGAACGGGGGATTTGGCTACACCTTC. This sequence encodes CASSSNGGFGYTF.

This clonotype was seen a handful of times. The chain recombines TRBV11-3 with TRBJ1-1; no definite D call. Germline values: CDR1 SGHNT, CDR2 YENEEA. The CDR3 loop spans 14 amino acids. The V gene lost 7 bases and the J gene lost 1 base, with 13 bases spanning the gap. CDR3 amino acids: CASTPRTKNTEAFF. CDR3 nucleotide sequence: TGTGCCAGCACCCCCCGCACGAAGAACACTGAAGCTTTCTTT. Complete variable domain (other parts from reference TRBV11-3 and TRBJ1-1): EAGVVQSPRYKIIEKKQPVAFWCNPISGHNTLYWYLQNLGQGPELLIRYENEEAVDDSQLPKDRFSAERLKGVDSTLKIQPAELGDSAVYLCASTPRTKNTEAFFGQGTRLTVV.

The chain recombines TRBV3-1 with TRBJ1-2; no definite D call. The germline gives CDR1 LGHDT, CDR2 YNNKEL (reference sequence). Trimming left V 1 base short and J 7 bases short, with 13 bases between. This CDR3 is built from 14 residues. The CDR3 bases are TGTGCCAGCAGCCAAGCTCTAAACGAGGCTGGCTACACCTTC. This translates into CASSQALNEAGYTF.

This clonotype occurred a few times. This chain joins TRBV6-1 and TRBJ1-5; D gene uncertain. Germline V gives CDR1 MNHNS, CDR2 SASEGT. The length of the CDR3 is 15 residues. V was cut by 8 bases and J by 1 base, with 15 bases left in between. CDR3 loop: CASGPWSQSNQPQHF. The CDR3, as DNA: TGTGCCAGCGGGCCTTGGTCACAAAGCAATCAGCCCCAGCATTTT.

The V call is TRBV7-2, the J call TRBJ2-1; the match to TRBD1 covers 8 bases. Trimming removed 5 bases from V and 7 bases from J; junction bases left unmatched: 10. Germline loops: CDR1 SGHTA, CDR2 FQGNSA. CDR3 size: 15 residues. CDR3 bases: TGTGCCAGCAGCCGGGACGGACAGGGTCGGAATGAGCAGTTCTTC. It codes for CASSRDGQGRNEQFF.

The CDR3: CATSRDQPGAYEQYF. CDR3 nucleotides: TGTGCCACCAGCAGAGATCAGCCAGGGGCCTACGAGCAGTACTTC. The rearrangement uses TRBV15 and TRBJ2-7; perhaps TRBD1 as D (6 bases). The CDR3 has 15 residues. The germline gives CDR1 LNHNV, CDR2 YYDKDF (reference sequence). The germline V and J ends were trimmed by 0 bases and 2 bases, with 11 bases remaining between them.

The CDR3 DNA follows: TGTGCCAGCAGCTTAGTCCCGACAGGGTCTGGAAACACCATATATTTT. It specifies CASSLVPTGSGNTIYF. The chain carries TRBV11-2 and TRBJ1-3, with 7 bases lining up with TRBD1. Germline-derived CDR1 and CDR2 are SGHAT and FQNNGV. Trimming at V came to 1 base and at J to 1 base, leaving 4 bases not matched to a gene. This CDR3 is built from 16 residues.

This chain connects TRBV18 to TRBJ1-6; the D gene is possibly TRBD1 (6 bases). The CDR3 consists of 16 residues. CDR1 is KGHSH and CDR2 is LQKENI in the germline V gene. Trimming pared 0 bases from V and 10 bases from J, leaving 16 bases between. CDR3 region: CASSPPGGGAGSPLHF. The CDR3, as DNA: TGTGCCAGCTCACCACCGGGGGGGGGGGCTGGCTCACCCCTCCACTTT.

The rearrangement joins TRBV7-8 to TRBJ1-2, with D maybe TRBD1 (5 bases). Germline values: CDR1 SGHVS, CDR2 FQNEAQ. V shed 4 bases and J shed 2 bases, with 23 bases lying between them. CDR3 length: 18 residues. The CDR3 sequence is CASSSIRQRLNSNYGYTF. As DNA, the CDR3 is TGTGCCAGCAGCTCCATCCGACAGCGATTGAATTCCAACTATGGCTACACCTTC.

This clonotype was picked up one time. The junction departs from germline at one end; a sequencing error may be responsible. Here the CDR3 reads CASSFMNANTGAFF. CDR3 DNA sequence: TGTGCCAGCAGCTTTATGAACGCTAACACTGGAGCTTTCTTT. V usage is TRBV7-8 and J usage is TRBJ1-1; no clear D. The CDR3 loop spans 14 amino acids. CDR1 and CDR2 from the germline V gene are SGHVS and FQNEAQ. Using reference TRBV7-8 and TRBJ1-1 for the parts outside the CDR3, the full variable domain is GAGVSQSPRYKVAKRGQDVALRCDPISGHVSLFWYQQALGQGPEFLTYFQNEAQLDKSGLPSDRFFAERPEGSVSTLKIQRTQQEDSAVYLCASSFMNANTGAFFGQGTRLTVV.

There are a few counts of this clonotype. This chain uses TRBV7-9 with TRBJ2-3; D is unclear. In germline, CDR1 is SEHNR, CDR2 FQNEAQ (reference sequence). Trimming shortened V by 5 bases and J by 2 bases, and 8 bases separated the two germline ends. This CDR3 comprises 13 residues. CDR3 in amino acids: CASSPSATDTQYF. DNA of the CDR3: TGTGCCAGCAGCCCCTCGGCCACAGATACGCAGTATTTT.

With regard to this clonotype: Mismatch with germline at one junction end may stem from a read error. J is TRBJ2-7 and V is TRBV20-1, with D possibly matching TRBD1 (5 bases). The CDR3 runs 16 residues. Germline CDR1 DFQATT, CDR2 SNEGSKA (reference sequence). CDR3 nucleotide sequence: TGCAGTGCTAGAGTCGAGGTAGGGGTTAGGTCCTACGGGCAGTACTTC. This sequence encodes CSARVEVGVRSYGQYF.

This clonotype came up a few times. The rearrangement joins TRBV14 to TRBJ2-2; D gene uncertain. Trimming cost V 4 bases and J 1 base, with 4 bases left between them. The CDR3 consists of 13 residues. Germline assignment: CDR1 SGHDN and CDR2 FVKESK. The CDR3 DNA sequence: TGTGCCAGCAGCCGATTGAACACCGGGGAGCTGTTTTTT. This codes for CASSRLNTGELFF. The whole variable domain, filled in from reference TRBV14 and TRBJ2-2, reads EAGVTQFPSHSVIEKGQTVTLRCDPISGHDNLYWYRRVMGKEIKFLLHFVKESKQDESGMPNNRFLAERTGGTYSTLKVQPAELEDSGVYFCASSRLNTGELFFGEGSRLTVL.

The chain has TRBV2 and TRBJ2-5, with D perhaps TRBD2 (6 bases). V lost 6 bases, J lost 7 bases, and 15 bases lay in between. Germline-derived CDR1 and CDR2 are SNHLY and FYNNEI. The CDR3 is 13 residues long. CDR3 DNA: TGTGCCAGCAGGGGGACTCCCTTTGGGACCCAGTACTTC. Its protein product is CASRGTPFGTQYF.

This clonotype was seen more than once but under ten times. The rearrangement joins TRBV30 to TRBJ2-5, with a tentative D call TRBD1 (7 bases). V lost 5 bases to trimming and J lost 4 bases, with 17 bases between them. CDR1 and CDR2 from the germline V gene are GTSNPN and SVGIG (reference sequence). The CDR3 covers 14 residues. The CDR3 DNA follows: TGTGCCTGGGACAGGGAGGCAAGCAGAGAGACCCAGTACTTC. Protein product: CAWDREASRETQYF.

V gene TRBV12-3 or TRBV12-4 combines with J gene TRBJ2-7; 7 nucleotides agree with TRBD1. The CDR3 sequence is 15 residues long. V was pared by 6 bases and J by 5 bases, with 13 bases of the junction left unmatched. The CDR3 here is CASRRGQEVSDEQYF. The CDR3 bases are TGTGCCAGCAGAAGAGGACAGGAGGTCAGCGACGAGCAGTACTTC.

V is TRBV21-1 and J is TRBJ2-5; the DNA was not compared with TRBD1, the D call given in the table. TRBV21-1 is described as a pseudogene. The CDR3 loop spans 16 amino acids. CDR3 sequence: CASSKAGGVGPETQYF. In DNA, the CDR3 is TGTGCCAGCAGCAAAGCAGGTGGGGTGGGGCCGGAGACCCAGTACTTC.

This sequence joins TRBV7-9 and TRBJ1-1; 7 nucleotides agree with TRBD1. The V segment lost 5 bases and the J segment 2 bases; nucleotides outside the gene matches: 5. Germline lookup yields CDR1 SEHNR and CDR2 FQNEAQ (reference sequence). This CDR3 region has 14 residues. CDR3 sequence: CASSLGQTNTEAFF. The CDR3 DNA reads TGTGCCAGCAGCCTGGGACAGACCAACACTGAAGCTTTCTTT.

On this clonotype: Relative to the germline gene, one junction end is altered; a read error may explain this. CDR3 sequence (DNA): TGTGCCAGCAGGATACAGGGGGCCCCTTCACCCCCCCACTTT. It is translated as CASRIQGAPSPPHF. The V and J genes are TRBV28 and TRBJ1-6, with 9 bases aligning to TRBD1. CDR1 is MDHEN, CDR2 SYDVKM, per germline. The length of the CDR3 is 14 residues.

The rearrangement links TRBV19 to TRBJ2-1, with D possibly matching TRBD2 (5 bases). The CDR3 is 15 amino acids. The V and J ends lost 4 bases and 2 bases respectively, with 12 bases between them. The germline CDR1 and CDR2 sequences are LNHDA and SQIVND (reference sequence). This chain's CDR3 is CASSKLGVTYNEQFF. CDR3 nucleotides: TGTGCCAGTAGTAAGTTGGGAGTAACCTACAATGAGCAGTTCTTC. Looking up the rest from reference TRBV19 and TRBJ2-1 gives the full variable domain: DGGITQSPKYLFRKEGQNVTLSCEQNLNHDAMYWYRQDPGQGLRLIYYSQIVNDFQKGDIAEGYSVSREKKESFPLTVTSAQKNPTAFYLCASSKLGVTYNEQFFGPGTRLTVL.

This chain links TRBV14 with TRBJ2-5; TRBD1 is a possible D gene (6 bases). The germline V and J ends were trimmed by 5 bases and 1 base, with 8 bases remaining between them. The CDR3 contains 13 residues. Germline V gene data show CDR1 as SGHDN and CDR2 as FVKESK. The CDR3 nucleotides read TGTGCCAGCAGCGCAGGGGCCCAAGAGACCCAGTACTTC. It specifies CASSAGAQETQYF.

This clonotype was detected only a few times. This chain links TRBV6-1 with TRBJ1-3; 8 positions match TRBD1. This CDR3 region has 13 residues. V was pared by 5 bases and J by 12 bases, with 9 bases of the junction left unmatched. Germline V CDR1 and CDR2: MNHNS, SASEGT. As DNA, the CDR3 is TGTGCCAGCAGTAACACCGGACAGGGCTACATATATTTT. Encoded protein: CASSNTGQGYIYF.

V gene TRBV5-6 combines with J gene TRBJ2-5; 8 bases are a match to TRBD2. The CDR3 runs to 13 residues. V lost 1 base to trimming and J lost 5 bases; unmatched junction nucleotides: 1. Germline CDR1 SGHDT, CDR2 YYEEEE. The CDR3 DNA follows: TGTGCCAGCAGCTTGTTAGCGGGGGAGACCCAGTACTTC. Its translation: CASSLLAGETQYF. The full variable domain, in which reference TRBV5-6 and TRBJ2-5 provide the parts outside the CDR3, is DAGVTQSPTHLIKTRGQQVTLRCSPKSGHDTVSWYQQALGQGPQFIFQYYEEEERQRGNFPDRFSGHQFPNYSSELNVNALLLGDSALYLCASSLLAGETQYFGPGTRLLVL.

This clonotype was counted between two and nine times. The chain is built from TRBV30 and TRBJ1-5; a possible D gene is TRBD1 (6 bases). With 0 bases removed from V and 0 bases from J, the gap between germline ends came to 18 bases. Per germline, CDR1 GTSNPN and CDR2 SVGIG (reference sequence). This CDR3 has 18 amino acids. Written as DNA, the CDR3 is TGTGCCTGGAGTGTCCGGACAGCATCCGTTACTAGCAATCAGCCCCAGCATTTT. This translates into CAWSVRTASVTSNQPQHF.